Shown below are 28 T cell receptor beta chains from a single sample sequenced in a study of blood T cell repertoires in COVID-19. Data came from immunoSEQ multiplex PCR; TCRdb stores just in-frame clones and leaves some out. This sample has some 140,000 clones, with about 79% found just once. The sequencing sample was made of peripheral blood. The receptors derive from a woman of 80 years or more with acute or convalescent COVID-19.

The rearrangement joins TRBV19 to TRBJ1-1; 9 nucleotides agree with TRBD1. The junction had 10 bases not matched to a gene; V was cut back by 7 bases and J by 4 bases. The CDR3 is 15 residues long. In germline, CDR1 is LNHDA, CDR2 SQIVND (reference sequence). The CDR3 is CASTRYRGLGTEAFF. The CDR3 region has the DNA TGTGCCAGTACCCGATACAGGGGGCTCGGCACTGAAGCTTTCTTT.

The chain has TRBV12-3 or TRBV12-4 and TRBJ2-4; D is possibly TRBD1 (6 bases). This CDR3 has 12 residues. With 4 bases removed from V and 16 bases from J, the gap between germline ends came to 17 bases. Here the CDR3 reads CASSSPGQLIYF. The CDR3 bases are TGTGCCAGCAGTTCGCCGGGACAACTCATCTACTTC.

This clone was recorded only once. The rearrangement joins TRBV9 to TRBJ1-3, with D unclear. There are 13 residues in the CDR3. Germline CDR1 reads SGDLS; CDR2 reads YYNGEE. Trimming pared 3 bases from V and 0 bases from J, leaving 4 bases between. The CDR3 DNA follows: TGTGCCAGCAGCGGGAGCTCTGGAAACACCATATATTTT. Protein product: CASSGSSGNTIYF.

This clone was detected once. The gene calls are TRBV6-5 and TRBJ1-6, with TRBD1 matching over 8 bases. Trimming cost V 5 bases and J 10 bases; bases outside gene matches: 7. The germline V gene has CDR1 MNHEY and CDR2 SVGAGI. CDR3 length: 14 amino acids. This CDR3 is CASSLGQGGSPLHF. The CDR3 nucleotides read TGTGCCAGCAGTCTTGGACAGGGAGGCTCACCCCTCCACTTT.

This sequence joins TRBV4-3 and TRBJ2-2; D unclear. The V end was cut by 1 base, the J end by 0 bases, with 6 bases between. CDR1 and CDR2 (germline): LGHNA, YSLEER. This CDR3 comprises 15 residues. In DNA form, the CDR3 reads TGCGCCAGCAGCCAAGCGGTCTCGAACACCGGGGAGCTGTTTTTT. It yields the protein CASSQAVSNTGELFF.

This clone was seen just once. This sequence joins TRBV3-1 (or the pseudogene TRBV3-2) and TRBJ1-2, with D tentatively TRBD1 (5 bases). Germline V gene sequence: CDR1 LGHDT, CDR2 YNNKEL (reference sequence). There are 14 residues in the CDR3. The ends were cut back, 6 bases at V and 6 bases at J, with 17 bases in the middle. CDR3 region: CASSPLGGDDGYTF. The CDR3, as DNA: TGTGCCAGCAGTCCGCTTGGGGGGGACGATGGCTACACCTTC.

V usage is TRBV7-3 and J usage is TRBJ2-7; no reliable D call. Germline V gives CDR1 SGHTA, CDR2 FQGTGA. Trimming took 5 bases from V and 0 from J, leaving 8 bases between them. CDR3 length: 13 amino acids. CDR3 region: CASSQTLSYEQYF. CDR3 sequence (DNA): TGTGCCAGCAGCCAAACTCTCTCCTACGAGCAGTACTTC. Together with reference TRBV7-3 and TRBJ2-7, the CDR3 gives the full variable domain: GAGVSQTPSNKVTEKGKYVELRCDPISGHTALYWYRQSLGQGPEFLIYFQGTGAADDSGLPNDRFFAVRPEGSVSTLKIQRTERGDSAVYLCASSQTLSYEQYFGPGTRLTVT.

J is TRBJ2-2 and V is TRBV2, with a possible D match to TRBD2 (6 bases). The V and J ends lost 2 bases and 9 bases respectively, with 10 bases between them. This CDR3 is 13 amino acids long. The germline V gene encodes CDR1 SNHLY and CDR2 FYNNEI. The CDR3 is CASSEWGLRELFF. CDR3 coding DNA: TGTGCCAGCAGTGAATGGGGACTCCGGGAGCTGTTTTTT.

The rearrangement uses TRBV5-5 and TRBJ1-5, with no clear D. Trimming pared 0 bases from V and 9 bases from J, leaving 16 bases between. Germline V lookup: CDR1 SGHKS, CDR2 YYEKEE (reference sequence). The CDR3 contains 15 residues. The CDR3 reads CASSLEPVGSRPQHF. The CDR3 nucleotides are TGTGCCAGCAGCTTGGAGCCGGTGGGGAGTAGGCCCCAGCATTTT.

The genes are TRBV14 and TRBJ1-2; D is unclear. This CDR3 is built from 14 residues. V was trimmed by 2 bases and J by 3 bases, leaving 10 bases between them. Germline values: CDR1 SGHDN, CDR2 FVKESK. The CDR3 spells CASSQRGFYYGYTF. DNA for the CDR3: TGTGCCAGCAGCCAAAGAGGGTTTTACTATGGCTACACCTTC.

The CDR3 DNA sequence: TGCAGCGTTGAAGGGTGGTCTGGGGAGGACACCGGGGAGCTGTTTTTT. Its translation: CSVEGWSGEDTGELFF. The chain recombines TRBV29-1 with TRBJ2-2; maybe TRBD2 (6 bases). Germline CDR1 reads SQVTM; CDR2 reads ANQGSEA. V was pared by 1 base and J by 3 bases, with 15 bases between. This CDR3 is built from 16 residues.

The rearrangement joins TRBV4-2 to TRBJ1-2; D not certain. The CDR3 loop spans 19 amino acids. V lost 0 bases and J 1 base, leaving 21 bases between the germline ends. CDR1 and CDR2 from the germline V gene are LGHNA and YNFKEQ. CDR3 residues: CASSQDISGDTTFNYGYTF. The CDR3, as DNA: TGTGCCAGCAGCCAAGATATCTCTGGCGACACAACTTTTAACTATGGCTACACCTTC.

The chain employs TRBV25-1 and TRBJ2-5, with D perhaps TRBD1 (6 bases). In germline, CDR1 is MGHDK, CDR2 SYGVNS. There are 12 residues in the CDR3. With 8 bases removed from V and 10 bases from J, the gap between germline ends came to 17 bases. In nucleotides, the CDR3 is TGTGCCAGCGCCTCCCAAAGGGGGATCCAGTACTTC. Residues: CASASQRGIQYF.

The V gene is TRBV12-3 or TRBV12-4, the J gene TRBJ1-2; TRBD1 aligns across 8 bases. Trimming removed 1 base from V and 6 bases from J; junction bases left unmatched: 1. The CDR3 extends over 13 amino acids. In DNA, the CDR3 is TGTGCCAGCAGTTTAGAGACAGGGGATGGCTACACCTTC. It is translated as CASSLETGDGYTF.

The V call is TRBV5-6, the J call TRBJ1-2; 7 bases are a match to TRBD1. This CDR3 region has 15 residues. The junction had 6 bases not matched to a gene; V was cut back by 0 bases and J by 4 bases. Germline values: CDR1 SGHDT, CDR2 YYEEEE. The CDR3 DNA is TGTGCCAGCAGCTTGGGATTGAACAGGGGCTATGGCTACACCTTC. Translation: CASSLGLNRGYGYTF.

This clone has only a few counts. J is TRBJ1-1 and V is TRBV7-3, with D tentatively TRBD1 (6 bases). The CDR3 is 13 residues long. Germline loops: CDR1 SGHTA, CDR2 FQGTGA. With 4 bases removed from V and 5 bases from J, the gap between germline ends came to 11 bases. Here the CDR3 reads CASSSHQGTEAFF. Written as DNA, the CDR3 is TGTGCCAGCAGCTCGCACCAGGGGACTGAAGCTTTCTTT.

The chain employs TRBV19 and TRBJ1-2; D might be TRBD1 (5 bases). Trimming left V 4 bases short and J 1 base short, with 19 bases between. Germline V gene data show CDR1 as LNHDA and CDR2 as SQIVND (reference sequence). The CDR3 contains 17 residues. CDR3: CASSRGGTGSGNYGYTF. The CDR3 region has the DNA TGTGCCAGTAGTAGGGGGGGGACGGGATCCGGTAACTATGGCTACACCTTC. The whole variable domain, remainder taken from reference TRBV19 and TRBJ1-2, is DGGITQSPKYLFRKEGQNVTLSCEQNLNHDAMYWYRQDPGQGLRLIYYSQIVNDFQKGDIAEGYSVSREKKESFPLTVTSAQKNPTAFYLCASSRGGTGSGNYGYTFGSGTRLTVV.

The sample holds one count of this clone. The chain's CDR3 is CASSSTGASEAFF. CDR3 nucleotides: TGTGCCAGCAGTTCGACAGGGGCCTCTGAAGCTTTCTTT. The chain joins TRBV12-3 or TRBV12-4 to TRBJ1-1; 8 nucleotides agree with TRBD1. Losses at the gene ends were 4 bases for V and 6 bases for J; bases not matched to a gene: 4. This CDR3 contains 13 residues.

The chain is built from TRBV10-3 and TRBJ2-5; a weak D match, TRBD1 (5 bases). There are 13 residues in the CDR3. The germline V and J ends were trimmed by 2 bases and 8 bases, with 12 bases remaining between them. Germline CDR1 ENHRY, CDR2 SYGVKD. DNA for the CDR3: TGTGCCATCAGTGAGAGACAGTTTGCCACCCAGTACTTC. Translating gives CAISERQFATQYF.

CDR3 sequence (DNA): TGTGCCAGTAGTACCAAAGGGACAGTCCAGCCCCAGCATTTT. It yields the protein CASSTKGTVQPQHF. The chain is built from TRBV19 and TRBJ1-5; 7 bases line up with TRBD1. The CDR3 spans 14 residues. V was clipped by 4 bases and J by 7 bases; unmatched bases: 7. The V gene's germline CDR1 is LNHDA and CDR2 SQIVND (reference sequence). The full variable domain, its missing parts supplied by reference TRBV19 and TRBJ1-5, is DGGITQSPKYLFRKEGQNVTLSCEQNLNHDAMYWYRQDPGQGLRLIYYSQIVNDFQKGDIAEGYSVSREKKESFPLTVTSAQKNPTAFYLCASSTKGTVQPQHFGDGTRLSIL.

The rearrangement joins TRBV2 to TRBJ2-5, with D tentatively TRBD2 (5 bases). Germline-derived CDR1 and CDR2 are SNHLY and FYNNEI. There are 13 residues in the CDR3. V was clipped by 11 bases and J by 5 bases, with 18 bases between them. CDR3 nucleotide sequence: TGTGCCTCCAAAGGACTCCCCGGGGAGACCCAGTACTTC. Its protein product is CASKGLPGETQYF.

The chain is built from TRBV30 and TRBJ2-2; 8 nucleotides agree with TRBD1. The trim removed 7 bases at V and 6 bases at J, leaving 4 bases unmatched. Germline V gives CDR1 GTSNPN, CDR2 SVGIG (reference sequence). The CDR3 contains 12 residues. CDR3 residues: CAFSQGAGELFF. The CDR3 region has the DNA TGTGCCTTCTCACAGGGGGCCGGGGAGCTGTTTTTT.

J is TRBJ2-3 and V is TRBV19; 11 bases are shared with TRBD2. Germline V gives CDR1 LNHDA, CDR2 SQIVND (reference sequence). The junction had 12 bases not matched to a gene; V was cut back by 7 bases and J by 0 bases. The CDR3 contains 18 residues. CDR3 region: CASTNLLAGGASTDTQYF. The CDR3 region has the DNA TGTGCCAGTACAAACCTTCTAGCGGGGGGCGCTAGCACAGATACGCAGTATTTT.

V is TRBV19 and J is TRBJ2-7; D is unresolved. Deletions cut 5 bases from V and 0 bases from J, with 11 bases between. This CDR3 has 14 residues. CDR1 LNHDA and CDR2 SQIVND come from the germline V gene (reference sequence). The CDR3 is CASSDDTRSYEQYF. CDR3 sequence (DNA): TGTGCCAGTAGTGATGACACGCGCTCCTACGAGCAGTACTTC.

Written as DNA, the CDR3 is TGTGCCAGCACCGGGGGGGCGAGCTGGGATACGCAGTATTTT. It translates to CASTGGASWDTQYF. V gene TRBV6-5 combines with J gene TRBJ2-3; 8 bases fit TRBD2. The CDR3 is 14 amino acids. CDR1 and CDR2 from the germline V gene are MNHEY and SVGAGI. V was pared by 7 bases and J by 6 bases, with 9 bases of the junction left unmatched.

The V gene is TRBV6-5, the J gene TRBJ1-1; no clear D. V lost 4 bases and J 1 base, leaving 13 bases between the germline ends. The CDR3 loop spans 15 amino acids. CDR1 and CDR2 (germline): MNHEY, SVGAGI. In DNA, the CDR3 is TGTGCCAGCAGTTTCAACGTAGGGAGGAACACTGAAGCTTTCTTT. It is translated as CASSFNVGRNTEAFF.

This clone was counted a few times. The J gene is TRBJ1-5, the V gene TRBV2; possible D gene TRBD1, 5 bases. The CDR3 totals 14 residues. Looked up from germline, CDR1 is SNHLY and CDR2 is FYNNEI. Trimming stripped 7 bases from V and 4 bases from J, with 14 bases between. CDR3 protein: CASTGGVGNQPQHF. The CDR3 bases are TGTGCCAGCACTGGGGGGGTGGGGAATCAGCCCCAGCATTTT.

The chain carries TRBV20-1 and TRBJ2-1, with D perhaps matching TRBD1 (5 bases). Looked up from germline, CDR1 is DFQATT and CDR2 is SNEGSKA (reference sequence). The CDR3 contains 13 residues. The germline V and J ends were trimmed by 3 bases and 6 bases, with 12 bases remaining between them. CDR3 coding DNA: TGCAGTGCTAGTGTTTCAGGGTCCAATGAGCAGTTCTTC. Translation gives CSASVSGSNEQFF.